This T cell receptor (beta chain) was identified in a study of neurological immune-mediated disorders. Regarding the study as a whole: In HTLV-1-associated myelopathy, TCR clonal expansion was greatest, and in multiple sclerosis it was least, below healthy controls.

The CDR3 has 17 residues. V was clipped by 2 bases and J by 5 bases; unmatched bases: 17. The germline V gene has CDR1 DFQATT and CDR2 SNEGSKA (reference sequence). Every sequencing run gave over 200 million TCR-beta sequences, taken from 15-18 subjects. TCRdb called the 5' RACE reads again in MiXCR, with one record for every CDR3 protein. The sample holds about 76,000 distinct CDR3 sequences, about a sixth seen once. This clonotype was seen ten or more times. Its target is not known. Input material: PBMCs. This chain links TRBV20-1 with TRBJ2-5; 7 nucleotides line up with TRBD1. This sequence originates from a middle-aged woman in good health. The CDR3 DNA reads TGCAGTGCTAGATACTCCAGGGGGAGCAGCGATAGGGAGACCCAGTACTTC. Its protein is CSARYSRGSSDRETQYF.